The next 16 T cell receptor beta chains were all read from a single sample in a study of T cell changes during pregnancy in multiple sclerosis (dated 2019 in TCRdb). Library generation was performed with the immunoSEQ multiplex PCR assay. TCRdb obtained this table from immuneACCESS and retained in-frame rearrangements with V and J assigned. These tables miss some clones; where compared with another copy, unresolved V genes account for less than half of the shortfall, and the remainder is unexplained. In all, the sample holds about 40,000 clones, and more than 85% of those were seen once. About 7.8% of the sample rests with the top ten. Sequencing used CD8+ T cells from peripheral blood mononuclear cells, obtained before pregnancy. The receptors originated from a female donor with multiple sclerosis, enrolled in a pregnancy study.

CDR3 region: CASSLGDIFSNQPQHF. CDR3 sequence (DNA): TGTGCCAGCAGCTTGGGGGACATTTTTAGCAATCAGCCCCAGCATTTT. The chain combines TRBV9 with TRBJ1-5; maybe TRBD1 (6 bases). V was cut by 4 bases and J by 0 bases, with 14 bases left in between. The CDR3 is 16 residues long. From germline, CDR1 is SGDLS and CDR2 YYNGEE. Full variable domain (missing parts from reference TRBV9 and TRBJ1-5): DSGVTQTPKHLITATGQRVTLRCSPRSGDLSVYWYQQSLDQGLQFLIQYYNGEERAKGNILERFSAQQFPDLHSELNLSSLELGDSALYFCASSLGDIFSNQPQHFGDGTRLSIL.

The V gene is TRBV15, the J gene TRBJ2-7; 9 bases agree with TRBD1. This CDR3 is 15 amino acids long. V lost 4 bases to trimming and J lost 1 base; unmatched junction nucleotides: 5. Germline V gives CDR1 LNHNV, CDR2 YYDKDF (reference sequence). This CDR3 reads CATSIGQGRSYEQYF. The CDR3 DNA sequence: TGTGCCACCAGCATCGGACAGGGGAGATCCTACGAGCAGTACTTC.

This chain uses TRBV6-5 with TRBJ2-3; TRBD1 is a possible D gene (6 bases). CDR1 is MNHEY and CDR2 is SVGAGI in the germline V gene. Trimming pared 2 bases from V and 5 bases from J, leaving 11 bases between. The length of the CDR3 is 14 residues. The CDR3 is CASSYGLGGDTQYF. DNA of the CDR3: TGTGCCAGCAGTTACGGGCTAGGGGGAGATACGCAGTATTTT.

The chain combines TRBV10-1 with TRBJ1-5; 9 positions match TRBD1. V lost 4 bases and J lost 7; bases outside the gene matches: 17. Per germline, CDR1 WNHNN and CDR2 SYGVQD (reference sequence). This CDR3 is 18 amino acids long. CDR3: CASSVGEPGQGGEQPQHF. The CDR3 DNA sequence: TGCGCCAGCAGTGTTGGAGAACCGGGACAGGGTGGGGAACAGCCCCAGCATTTT.

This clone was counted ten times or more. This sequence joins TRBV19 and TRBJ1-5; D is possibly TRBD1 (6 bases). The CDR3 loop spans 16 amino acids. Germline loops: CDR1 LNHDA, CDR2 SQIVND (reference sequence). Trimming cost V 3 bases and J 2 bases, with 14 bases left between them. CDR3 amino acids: CASSMVGGAGNQPQHF. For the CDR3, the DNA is TGTGCCAGTAGTATGGTTGGGGGCGCCGGCAATCAGCCCCAGCATTTT.

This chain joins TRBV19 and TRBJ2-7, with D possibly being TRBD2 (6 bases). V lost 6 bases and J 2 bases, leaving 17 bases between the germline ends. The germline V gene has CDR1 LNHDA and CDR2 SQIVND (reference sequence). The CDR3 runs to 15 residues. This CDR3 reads CASSRKRVGTYEQYF. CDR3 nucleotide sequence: TGTGCCAGTAGCCGTAAGCGGGTTGGGACCTACGAGCAGTACTTC.

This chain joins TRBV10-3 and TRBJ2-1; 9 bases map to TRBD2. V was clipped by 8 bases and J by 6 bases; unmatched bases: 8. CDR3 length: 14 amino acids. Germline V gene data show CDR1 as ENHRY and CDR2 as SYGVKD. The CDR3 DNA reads TGTGCCATCCACTCCAGCGGGGGGATCAATGAGCAGTTCTTC. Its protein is CAIHSSGGINEQFF.

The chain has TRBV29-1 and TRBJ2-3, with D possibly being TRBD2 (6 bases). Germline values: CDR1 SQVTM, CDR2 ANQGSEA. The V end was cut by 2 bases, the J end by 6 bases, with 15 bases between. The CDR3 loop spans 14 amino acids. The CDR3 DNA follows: TGCAGCGTTGAACAGGGAGGATCCGGGGATACGCAGTATTTT. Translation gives CSVEQGGSGDTQYF.

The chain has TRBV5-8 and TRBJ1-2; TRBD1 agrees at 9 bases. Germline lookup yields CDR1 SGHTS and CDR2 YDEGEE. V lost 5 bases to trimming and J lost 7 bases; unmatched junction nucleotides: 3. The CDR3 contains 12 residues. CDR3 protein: CASRYRGLGYTF. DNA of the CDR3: TGTGCCAGCAGATACAGGGGGCTTGGCTACACCTTC.

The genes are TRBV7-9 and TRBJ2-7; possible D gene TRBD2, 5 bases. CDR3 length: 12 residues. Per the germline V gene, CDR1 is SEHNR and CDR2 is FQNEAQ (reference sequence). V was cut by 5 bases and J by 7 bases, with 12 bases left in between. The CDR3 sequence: CASSAGGREQYF. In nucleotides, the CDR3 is TGTGCCAGCAGCGCCGGCGGGCGGGAGCAGTACTTC.

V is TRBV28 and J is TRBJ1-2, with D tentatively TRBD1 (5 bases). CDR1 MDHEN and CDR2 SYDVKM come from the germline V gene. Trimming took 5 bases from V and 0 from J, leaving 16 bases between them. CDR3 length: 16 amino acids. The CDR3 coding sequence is TGTGCCAGCAGTACAGACAGTGACCGAGCTAACTATGGCTACACCTTC. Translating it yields CASSTDSDRANYGYTF.

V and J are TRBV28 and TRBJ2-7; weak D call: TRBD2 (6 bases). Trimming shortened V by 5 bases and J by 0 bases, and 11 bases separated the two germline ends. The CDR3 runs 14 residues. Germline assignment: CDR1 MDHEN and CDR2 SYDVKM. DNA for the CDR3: TGTGCCAGCAGTCCAGCGGGCAGCTCCTACGAGCAGTACTTC. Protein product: CASSPAGSSYEQYF.

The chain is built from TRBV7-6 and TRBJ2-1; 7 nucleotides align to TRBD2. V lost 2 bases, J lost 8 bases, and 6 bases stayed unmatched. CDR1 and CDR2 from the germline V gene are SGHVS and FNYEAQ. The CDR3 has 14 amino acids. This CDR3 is CASSLLTGGYEQFF. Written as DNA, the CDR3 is TGTGCCAGCAGCTTACTGACGGGAGGATATGAGCAGTTCTTC.

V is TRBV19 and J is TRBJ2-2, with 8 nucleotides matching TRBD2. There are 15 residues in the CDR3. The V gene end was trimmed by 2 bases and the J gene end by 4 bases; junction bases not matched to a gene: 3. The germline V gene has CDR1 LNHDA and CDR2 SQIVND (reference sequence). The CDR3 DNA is TGTGCCAGTAGTATAACTAGCGGTTTCACCGGGGAGCTGTTTTTT. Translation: CASSITSGFTGELFF.

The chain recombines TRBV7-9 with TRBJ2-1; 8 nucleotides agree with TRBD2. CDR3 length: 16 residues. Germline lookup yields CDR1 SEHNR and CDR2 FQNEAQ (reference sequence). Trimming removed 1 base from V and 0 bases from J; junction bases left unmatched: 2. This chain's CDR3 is CASSLGSGSSYNEQFF. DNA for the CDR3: TGTGCCAGCAGCTTAGGGAGCGGGAGCTCCTACAATGAGCAGTTCTTC.

CDR3 amino acids: CASSPGGGRYNEKLFF. In DNA form, the CDR3 reads TGTGCCAGCAGCCCCGGGGGGGGCAGGTATAATGAAAAACTGTTTTTT. The gene calls are TRBV5-6 and TRBJ1-4; D possibly corresponds to TRBD1 (6 bases). The V gene lost 4 bases and the J gene lost 4 bases, with 17 bases spanning the gap. CDR3 length: 16 residues. From germline, CDR1 is SGHDT and CDR2 YYEEEE.